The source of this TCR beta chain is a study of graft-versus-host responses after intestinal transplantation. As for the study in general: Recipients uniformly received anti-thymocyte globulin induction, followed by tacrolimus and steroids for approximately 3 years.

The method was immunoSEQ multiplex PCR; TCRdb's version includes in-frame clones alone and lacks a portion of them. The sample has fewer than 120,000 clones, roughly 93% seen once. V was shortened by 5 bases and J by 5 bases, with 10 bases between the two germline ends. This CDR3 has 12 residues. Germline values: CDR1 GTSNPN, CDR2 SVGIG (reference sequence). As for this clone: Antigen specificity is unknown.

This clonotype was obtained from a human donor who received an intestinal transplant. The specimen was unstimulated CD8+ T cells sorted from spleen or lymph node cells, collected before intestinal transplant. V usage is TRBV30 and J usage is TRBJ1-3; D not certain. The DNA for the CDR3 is TGTGCCTGGGCTGACGGACGAAACACCATATATTTT. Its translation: CAWADGRNTIYF.